This section outlines one TCR beta chain sequence together with its context. A junction end diverges from the germline sequence, so it may reflect a read error. PCR was performed using 60 Vbeta and 13 Jbeta primers. This table comes from immunoSEQ multiplex PCR, and its TCRdb copy is limited to in-frame clones, with some not included. Of some 240,000 clones detected, approximately 80% appear once; the ten largest clones hold 3.8%. Germline V CDR1 and CDR2: LNHDA, SQIVND (reference sequence). The CDR3 length is 16 residues. The data are from a study of cytomegalovirus exposure and HLA in healthy donors.

This chain uses TRBV19 with TRBJ1-1; TRBD1 agrees at 8 bases. The receptor comes from a male donor in good health and CMV-seronegative. The sample was PBMCs. The CDR3 DNA reads as TGTGCAAGTACTAAGGCAGGGGGCAGTTTGAACACTGAAGCTTTCTTT. Translating it yields CASTKAGGSLNTEAFF.